The clone carrying this TCR beta chain was seen once. The V segment lost 2 bases and the J segment 7 bases; nucleotides outside the gene matches: 2. This CDR3 is 14 amino acids long. Germline V gives CDR1 MNHEY, CDR2 SVGAGI. The protocol was immunoSEQ multiplex PCR, while the TCRdb copy is restricted to in-frame clones and leaves out a portion. This table has 70,000 to 90,000 clones, 94% appearing once. This specimen comes from a study of control samples from healthy donors and cancer patients. Material: blood. The V gene is TRBV6-5, the J gene TRBJ1-5; 10 nucleotides agree with TRBD1. This TCR was recovered from a woman aged 40-49 years in good health. The CDR3 is CASSYGQGVQPQHF. CDR3 nucleotide sequence: TGTGCCAGCAGTTACGGACAGGGGGTACAGCCCCAGCATTTT.